Following are 30 T cell receptor beta chains from one sample sequenced in a study of T-cell reconstitution after alpha-beta-depleted transplantation in children (dated by TCRdb to about 2016). Per the publication, the treatment or condition label means: allogeneic hematopoietic cell transplantation with graft depleted of TCRalphabeta T cells and CD19 B cells. To prepare the library, PCR was applied. Sequencing relied on an Illumina HiSeq 2500. TCR library preparation used molecular barcoding, with unique molecular identifiers applied to normalize quantification of the TCRbeta repertoire. The raw public data were reprocessed by TCRdb itself: fastp quality trimming at Q25, MiXCR clonotype calling, in-frame beta chains only. A single entry per CDR3 protein holds the most common genes and DNA from its merged rows. This sample holds hundreds of thousands of distinct CDR3 sequences; 16% were observed only once. The ten top clones hold under 30% of the sample.

The sequences come from PBMCs, mostly from graft donor cells, collected 360 days after TCRalphabeta/CD19-depleted stem cell transplant. The receptors were sampled from a boy under three years old who had a stem cell transplant for Wiskott-Aldrich syndrome, so the T cells may come from the graft donor.

V and J are TRBV12-3 or TRBV12-4 and TRBJ1-6, with no clear D. Trimming took off 2 bases at V and 10 bases at J, with 9 bases between the two ends. The CDR3 consists of 13 residues. The chain's CDR3 is CASSLNPKSPLHF. CDR3 sequence (DNA): TGTGCCAGCAGTTTAAACCCGAAGTCACCCCTCCACTTT.

The chain employs TRBV11-2 and TRBJ2-1, with 14 nucleotides matching TRBD2. Looked up from germline, CDR1 is SGHAT and CDR2 is FQNNGV. The length of the CDR3 is 21 residues. V gave up 0 bases and J gave up 3 bases; unmatched junction bases: 13. The CDR3 loop is CASSLDRLAGGLYAFYNEQFF. DNA for the CDR3: TGTGCCAGCAGCTTAGATAGACTAGCGGGGGGGTTATATGCCTTCTACAATGAGCAGTTCTTC.

This clonotype occurred a few times. The V and J genes are TRBV12-3 or TRBV12-4 and TRBJ2-1; a possible D gene is TRBD2 (6 bases). V lost 6 bases and J lost 3, with 15 bases in between. This CDR3 has 15 amino acids. The CDR3 spells CASRPSGRRYNEQFF. The CDR3 nucleotides are TGTGCCAGCAGGCCCAGCGGGCGGCGCTACAATGAGCAGTTCTTC.

The rearrangement links TRBV4-3 to TRBJ2-1, with 7 positions matching TRBD2. Germline trimming cut 0 bases from V and 6 bases from J; bases unmatched to any gene: 8. The length of the CDR3 is 16 residues. In germline, CDR1 is LGHNA, CDR2 YSLEER. The CDR3 here is CASSQDLEGGPNEQFF. CDR3 sequence (DNA): TGCGCCAGCAGCCAAGATCTGGAGGGAGGGCCCAATGAGCAGTTCTTC.

This chain joins TRBV20-1 and TRBJ2-5; D is uncertain. The CDR3 extends over 18 amino acids. The V gene's germline CDR1 is DFQATT and CDR2 SNEGSKA (reference sequence). The V end lost 0 bases, the J end lost 1 base, and 21 bases lay between the germline ends. CDR3 bases: TGCAGTGCTAGAGATTATACCACTTTTGTGGGAATCCAAGAGACCCAGTACTTC. Amino acid sequence: CSARDYTTFVGIQETQYF.

This clonotype was observed a few times. This rearrangement joins TRBV20-1 to TRBJ2-3, with 9 bases identical to TRBD2. The CDR3 consists of 16 residues. Trimming cost V 6 bases and J 3 bases; bases outside gene matches: 13. Germline CDR1 reads DFQATT; CDR2 reads SNEGSKA (reference sequence). The CDR3 reads CSAERPGLASTDTQYF. CDR3 coding DNA: TGCAGTGCCGAGAGGCCGGGACTAGCCTCAACAGATACGCAGTATTTT.

This clonotype was seen more than once but under ten times. V and J are TRBV12-3 or TRBV12-4 and TRBJ2-2, with 7 bases identical to TRBD2. This CDR3 spans 15 amino acids. V lost 6 bases and J lost 3; bases outside the gene matches: 7. The CDR3, as DNA: TGTGCCAGCAGCCGAAGCGGGATCTACACCGGGGAGCTGTTTTTT. Protein product: CASSRSGIYTGELFF.

This clonotype turned up a few times. Germline is not matched at one junction end, which may reflect a read error. This sequence joins TRBV29-1 and TRBJ2-2; TRBD1 matches at 9 bases. This CDR3 spans 12 amino acids. Germline V gene data show CDR1 as SQVTM and CDR2 as ANQGSEA. The CDR3 sequence: CSVTLGDRALVF. The CDR3, as DNA: TGCAGCGTCACATTGGGGGACAGGGCTTTGGTTTTT.

The chain couples TRBV6-1 to TRBJ2-7, with 8 bases fitting TRBD1. CDR1 is MNHNS, CDR2 SASEGT, per germline. The trim removed 4 bases at V and 4 bases at J, leaving 6 bases unmatched. This CDR3 region has 14 residues. For the CDR3, the DNA is TGTGCCAGCAGTGTTGGACAGGGTGGGTACGAGCAGTACTTC. Protein product: CASSVGQGGYEQYF.

This clonotype is a singleton in its sample. The junction does not match germline at one end; this may be a read error. The chain employs TRBV5-7 and TRBJ2-3; D possibly uses TRBD1 or TRBD2 (6 bases each). TRBV5-7 is designated an ORF whose function remains uncertain. CDR3 length: 13 residues. The CDR3: CAISPGGGDTQYF. As DNA, the CDR3 is TGTGCCATCAGCCCCGGGGGCGGGGATACGCAGTATTTT.

V usage is TRBV5-1 and J usage is TRBJ2-2; TRBD1 matches 7 bases. The CDR3 totals 16 residues. Per the germline V gene, CDR1 is SGHRS and CDR2 is YFSETQ. With V trimmed by 0 bases and J by 5 bases, 7 bases remained unmatched. CDR3: CASSLVRRGLTGELFF. CDR3 DNA: TGCGCCAGCAGCTTGGTCAGAAGGGGGCTTACCGGGGAGCTGTTTTTT.

Only a few counts were recorded for this clonotype. V and J are TRBV12-3 or TRBV12-4 and TRBJ2-3; D unclear. The CDR3 is made up of 14 amino acids. With 3 bases removed from V and 1 base from J, the gap between germline ends came to 8 bases. Written as DNA, the CDR3 is TGTGCCAGCAGTTTTGAGAGAGGCACAGATACGCAGTATTTT. Translation: CASSFERGTDTQYF.

The chain joins TRBV12-3 or TRBV12-4 to TRBJ2-3, with TRBD2 identical over 10 bases. V was clipped by 3 bases and J by 9 bases; unmatched bases: 6. CDR3 size: 14 residues. This chain's CDR3 is CASSLEAGGPTQYF. The CDR3 DNA is TGTGCCAGCAGTTTGGAAGCGGGGGGGCCGACGCAGTATTTT.

This clonotype was counted between two and nine times. The chain links TRBV6-2 or TRBV6-3 to TRBJ2-7, with D perhaps TRBD1 (5 bases). CDR1 and CDR2 from the germline V gene are MNHEY and SVGEGT. The CDR3 covers 12 residues. V gave up 10 bases and J gave up 3 bases, with 13 bases separating them. CDR3 sequence: CATTWGFYEQYF. DNA of the CDR3: TGTGCCACAACGTGGGGCTTCTACGAGCAGTACTTC.

This clonotype was seen a handful of times. The chain couples TRBV5-1 to TRBJ2-2; D ambiguous. The CDR3 totals 13 residues. Looked up from germline, CDR1 is SGHRS and CDR2 is YFSETQ. The V end lost 5 bases, the J end lost 9 bases, and 14 bases lay between the germline ends. The CDR3 coding sequence is TGCGCCAGCAGACCCCTGCCCCACCGGGAGCTGTTTTTT. As protein: CASRPLPHRELFF.

In this sample, this clonotype turned up a few times. The rearrangement uses TRBV2 and TRBJ2-2, with 8 bases fitting TRBD1. The CDR3 runs to 14 residues. With 5 bases clipped from V and 5 bases from J, the junction kept 4 bases outside the gene matches. Germline values: CDR1 SNHLY, CDR2 FYNNEI. The CDR3 bases are TGTGCCAGCAGTCGATACAGGGGGACCGGGGAGCTGTTTTTT. Translating gives CASSRYRGTGELFF.

The chain employs TRBV6-6 and TRBJ2-1; tentative D call: TRBD1 (6 bases). This CDR3 contains 10 residues. Trimming shortened V by 6 bases and J by 9 bases, and 6 bases separated the two germline ends. Germline values: CDR1 MNHNY, CDR2 SVGAGI (reference sequence). DNA for the CDR3: TGTGCCAGCAGAGGGGGTGAGCAGTTCTTC. It yields the protein CASRGGEQFF.

A few counts support this clonotype. This chain uses TRBV5-1 with TRBJ2-5; maybe TRBD2 (6 bases). This CDR3 region has 16 residues. Germline V gene data show CDR1 as SGHRS and CDR2 as YFSETQ. V lost 2 bases, J lost 5 bases, and 19 bases lay in between. The CDR3, as DNA: TGCGCCAGCAGCTTTGGACTATTGCTACACGGGGAGACCCAGTACTTC. Amino acid sequence: CASSFGLLLHGETQYF.

This clonotype was seen a few times. The J gene is TRBJ2-3, the V gene TRBV7-9; TRBD2 aligns across 10 bases. The CDR3 consists of 16 residues. Germline CDR1 SEHNR, CDR2 FQNEAQ (reference sequence). V was clipped by 5 bases and J by 5 bases; unmatched bases: 10. The CDR3 loop reads CASSPSGTSVLDTQYF. The CDR3 nucleotides are TGTGCCAGCAGCCCCAGCGGGACTAGCGTTTTAGATACGCAGTATTTT.

This chain links TRBV29-1 with TRBJ2-7; 8 bases map to TRBD1. CDR3 length: 16 amino acids. Trimming took 2 bases from V and 2 from J; bases not matched to a gene: 11. CDR1 and CDR2 from the germline V gene are SQVTM and ANQGSEA. The CDR3, as DNA: TGCAGCGTTGAAACAGTCGGGACAGGCTCCCCCTACGAGCAGTACTTC. Its translation is CSVETVGTGSPYEQYF.

J is TRBJ2-3 and V is TRBV11-2; D may be TRBD1 (5 bases). Germline values: CDR1 SGHAT, CDR2 FQNNGV. V lost 5 bases to trimming and J lost 6 bases, with 15 bases between them. The CDR3 consists of 14 residues. For the CDR3, the DNA is TGTGCCAGCAGCACCCGACCCGCAGGGGATACGCAGTATTTT. Protein sequence: CASSTRPAGDTQYF.

The chain links TRBV7-2 to TRBJ2-1; the match to TRBD1 covers 8 bases. V trimming: 4 bases; J trimming: 10 bases; junction bases outside the gene matches: 18. Germline V gives CDR1 SGHTA, CDR2 FQGNSA. This CDR3 has 17 amino acids. DNA for the CDR3: TGTGCCAGCAGCTCCGCCGCCGGGACAGGCCCGTTTAGGGAGCAGTTCTTC. Protein: CASSSAAGTGPFREQFF.

This chain uses TRBV4-1 with TRBJ2-4; D call uncertain. The CDR3 totals 15 residues. The V gene's germline CDR1 is MGHRA and CDR2 YSYEKL. The V and J ends lost 2 bases and 0 bases respectively, with 8 bases between them. Here the CDR3 reads CASSQPIAAKNIQYF. CDR3 nucleotide sequence: TGCGCCAGCAGCCAACCCATCGCAGCCAAAAACATTCAGTACTTC.

The CDR3 nucleotides are TGTGCCAGCAGTTACCTCGGACTAGCGGGAGAAGAGACCCAGTACTTC. As protein: CASSYLGLAGEETQYF. The chain links TRBV6-2 or TRBV6-3 to TRBJ2-5; the match to TRBD2 covers 13 bases. This CDR3 spans 16 amino acids. V lost 2 bases to trimming and J lost 3 bases; unmatched junction nucleotides: 3. Germline V gives CDR1 MNHEY, CDR2 SVGEGT.

A few counts support this clonotype. The chain joins TRBV7-9 to TRBJ2-1; D may match TRBD1 or TRBD2 (5 bases each). The CDR3 sequence is 15 residues long. V gave up 0 bases and J gave up 3 bases, with 9 bases separating them. Germline values: CDR1 SEHNR, CDR2 FQNEAQ (reference sequence). The CDR3 DNA reads TGTGCCAGCAGCTTAGCTGGGGGAGACTACAATGAGCAGTTCTTC. Translating it yields CASSLAGGDYNEQFF.

This chain's CDR3 is CASSPNNRYGYTF. The CDR3 coding sequence is TGTGCCAGCAGTCCCAACAACCGCTATGGCTACACCTTC. This chain connects TRBV27 to TRBJ1-2, with D hard to call. V lost 5 bases and J 4 bases, leaving 11 bases between the germline ends. Germline CDR1 reads MNHEY; CDR2 reads SMNVEV (reference sequence). CDR3 length equals 13 residues.

CDR3: CASSRTPTGIEKMTQYF. The CDR3 nucleotides are TGTGCCAGCTCCCGGACGCCTACAGGGATAGAGAAGATGACCCAGTACTTC. V usage is TRBV18 and J usage is TRBJ2-5; possibly TRBD1 for D (6 bases). The CDR3 runs to 17 residues. CDR1 is KGHSH, CDR2 LQKENI, per germline. Trimming left V 6 bases short and J 7 bases short, with 27 bases between.

The chain links TRBV6-1 to TRBJ1-5; no clear D. Trimming cost V 8 bases and J 5 bases, with 16 bases left between them. CDR1 is MNHNS and CDR2 is SASEGT in the germline V gene. The CDR3 loop spans 14 amino acids. For the CDR3, the DNA is TGTGCCAGCTTCGGTAGGCTAGTCGATCAGCCCCAGCATTTT. Its translation is CASFGRLVDQPQHF.

J is TRBJ1-6 and V is TRBV4-1; 7 nucleotides match TRBD1. Trimming cost V 0 bases and J 6 bases; bases outside gene matches: 5. Germline-derived CDR1 and CDR2 are MGHRA and YSYEKL. The CDR3 consists of 16 residues. The CDR3 is CASSQDPGQLNSPLHF. The CDR3 DNA sequence: TGCGCCAGCAGCCAAGATCCGGGACAGCTTAATTCACCCCTCCACTTT.

The rearrangement links TRBV5-1 to TRBJ2-1; 12 nucleotides align to TRBD2. The CDR3 contains 17 residues. Germline loops: CDR1 SGHRS, CDR2 YFSETQ. With V trimmed by 5 bases and J by 4 bases, 10 bases remained unmatched. In nucleotides, the CDR3 is TGCGCCAGCAGTTATCTAGCGGGAGGGCCGGTGTACAATGAGCAGTTCTTC. Protein: CASSYLAGGPVYNEQFF.